These 15 T cell receptor beta chains share one sample of origin, sequenced in a study of cytomegalovirus exposure and HLA in healthy donors. Primers included in the PCR were 60 Vbeta and 13 Jbeta primers. Generated by immunoSEQ multiplex PCR, the TCRdb table keeps only in-frame clones and is missing some. The table includes approximately 110,000 clones, about 59% detected once. The sequenced material came from PBMCs. Receptors originate from a man aged 30-40 years in good health and CMV-seropositive.

The genes are TRBV5-6 and TRBJ2-5, with TRBD1 identical over 7 bases. V lost 4 bases, J lost 5 bases, and 5 bases stayed unmatched. CDR1 SGHDT and CDR2 YYEEEE come from the germline V gene. The CDR3 is made up of 13 amino acids. This CDR3 is CASSEGATETQYF. DNA for the CDR3: TGTGCCAGCAGCGAGGGGGCAACGGAGACCCAGTACTTC.

This chain uses TRBV5-1 with TRBJ1-1; no clear D. Per the germline V gene, CDR1 is SGHRS and CDR2 is YFSETQ. V lost 8 bases and J 3 bases, leaving 14 bases between the germline ends. The CDR3 consists of 13 residues. This CDR3 is CASTPGRDTEAFF. CDR3 DNA sequence: TGCGCCAGTACGCCGGGAAGGGACACTGAAGCTTTCTTT.

This chain joins TRBV13 and TRBJ2-3; tentatively, D is TRBD1 (5 bases). This CDR3 has 13 amino acids. Germline CDR1 and CDR2: PRHDT and FYEKMQ (reference sequence). Trimming shortened V by 0 bases and J by 4 bases, and 5 bases separated the two germline ends. This CDR3 is CASSLGGADTQYF. The CDR3 nucleotides read TGTGCCAGCAGCTTAGGAGGGGCAGATACGCAGTATTTT. The entire variable domain, with the rest obtained from reference TRBV13 and TRBJ2-3, is as follows: AAGVIQSPRHLIKEKRETATLKCYPIPRHDTVYWYQQGPGQDPQFLISFYEKMQSDKGSIPDRFSAQQFSDYHSELNMSSLELGDSALYFCASSLGGADTQYFGPGTRLTVL.

The rearrangement links TRBV5-4 to TRBJ2-4; no clear D. Deletions cut 3 bases from V and 9 bases from J, with 10 bases between. Germline lookup yields CDR1 SGHNT and CDR2 YYREEE (reference sequence). CDR3 length equals 12 residues. The CDR3 bases are TGTGCCAGCAGCTGGCCCTCTGGCATTCAGTACTTC. It yields the protein CASSWPSGIQYF.

The chain employs TRBV6-6 and TRBJ1-2; the match to TRBD1 covers 8 bases. The CDR3 covers 12 residues. Germline-derived CDR1 and CDR2 are MNHNY and SVGAGI (reference sequence). Trimming took 8 bases from V and 2 from J; bases not matched to a gene: 1. CDR3 nucleotide sequence: TGTGCCAGCGCAGGGGGCAACTATGGCTACACCTTC. Translated: CASAGGNYGYTF.

The V and J genes are TRBV7-2 and TRBJ1-1; no firm D call. Trimming took 5 bases from V and 3 from J, leaving 16 bases between them. The CDR3 loop spans 15 amino acids. CDR1 and CDR2 from the germline V gene are SGHTA and FQGNSA. The CDR3 is CASSLLATLYTEAFF. DNA for the CDR3: TGTGCCAGCAGCCTACTAGCCACCTTATACACTGAAGCTTTCTTT.

The V gene is TRBV20-1, the J gene TRBJ2-7; a weak D match, TRBD2 (6 bases). The CDR3 has 11 residues. Germline values: CDR1 DFQATT, CDR2 SNEGSKA (reference sequence). Here the CDR3 DNA reads TGCAGACTAGTGGGGGGCTACGAGCAGTACTTC. It encodes CRLVGGYEQYF.

A few counts support this clone. The chain carries TRBV2 and TRBJ1-2; 7 bases map to TRBD1. This CDR3 region has 12 residues. Losses at the gene ends were 5 bases for V and 5 bases for J; bases not matched to a gene: 2. CDR1 and CDR2 from the germline V gene are SNHLY and FYNNEI. In DNA, the CDR3 is TGTGCCAGCAGTAGGGACAGTTATGGCTACACCTTC. This translates into CASSRDSYGYTF. Complete variable domain (other parts from reference TRBV2 and TRBJ1-2): EPEVTQTPSHQVTQMGQEVILRCVPISNHLYFYWYRQILGQKVEFLVSFYNNEISEKSEIFDDQFSVERPDGSNFTLKIRSTKLEDSAMYFCASSRDSYGYTFGSGTRLTVV.

The V and J genes are TRBV6-5 and TRBJ1-2; D might be TRBD1 (6 bases). Germline assignment: CDR1 MNHEY and CDR2 SVGAGI. CDR3 length: 15 residues. Trimming pared 0 bases from V and 4 bases from J, leaving 12 bases between. CDR3 sequence: CASSYSRTVFYGYTF. The CDR3 nucleotides are TGTGCCAGCAGTTACTCTCGGACAGTCTTCTATGGCTACACCTTC.

The chain employs TRBV6-4 and TRBJ1-2; TRBD1 might be the D (5 bases). Trimming shortened V by 4 bases and J by 8 bases, and 8 bases separated the two germline ends. The CDR3 loop spans 11 amino acids. CDR1 MRHNA and CDR2 SNTAGT come from the germline V gene. This chain's CDR3 is CASSAGGGYTF. The CDR3 DNA follows: TGTGCCAGCAGTGCCGGGGGAGGCTACACCTTC.

The chain couples TRBV9 to TRBJ1-2, with 8 positions matching TRBD1. The germline V gene encodes CDR1 SGDLS and CDR2 YYNGEE. V was clipped by 0 bases and J by 3 bases; unmatched bases: 4. The CDR3 is 15 residues long. In nucleotides, the CDR3 is TGTGCCAGCAGCGTAGGGGCAGGGGGCTACTATGGCTACACCTTC. It codes for CASSVGAGGYYGYTF. Full variable domain (rest looked up from reference TRBV9 and TRBJ1-2): DSGVTQTPKHLITATGQRVTLRCSPRSGDLSVYWYQQSLDQGLQFLIQYYNGEERAKGNILERFSAQQFPDLHSELNLSSLELGDSALYFCASSVGAGGYYGYTFGSGTRLTVV.

The chain joins TRBV7-6 to TRBJ1-1; tentatively, D is TRBD1 (5 bases). Trimming shortened V by 5 bases and J by 1 base, and 8 bases separated the two germline ends. There are 13 residues in the CDR3. Germline CDR1 reads SGHVS; CDR2 reads FNYEAQ. The CDR3 is CASSEQGNTEAFF. The CDR3 DNA follows: TGTGCCAGCAGCGAGCAGGGGAACACTGAAGCTTTCTTT.

A few counts support this clone. The V call is TRBV6-1, the J call TRBJ2-7; TRBD2 aligns across 13 bases. This CDR3 is built from 17 residues. The ends lost 4 bases at V and 1 base at J; junction bases unmatched: 7. Germline V CDR1 and CDR2: MNHNS, SASEGT. The CDR3 sequence is CASSGRLAGGWSYEQYF. CDR3 sequence (DNA): TGTGCCAGCAGTGGGAGACTAGCGGGGGGCTGGTCCTACGAGCAGTACTTC.

V is TRBV7-9 and J is TRBJ1-1, with a weak D call TRBD1 (5 bases). With 5 bases removed from V and 4 bases from J, the gap between germline ends came to 17 bases. The CDR3 is 15 residues long. In germline, CDR1 is SEHNR, CDR2 FQNEAQ (reference sequence). CDR3 residues: CASSPRRAGFTEAFF. The CDR3 region has the DNA TGTGCCAGCAGCCCCCGCAGGGCAGGGTTCACTGAAGCTTTCTTT. Full variable domain (outside the CDR3, taken from reference TRBV7-9 and TRBJ1-1): DTGVSQNPRHKITKRGQNVTFRCDPISEHNRLYWYRQTLGQGPEFLTYFQNEAQLEKSRLLSDRFSAERPKGSFSTLEIQRTEQGDSAMYLCASSPRRAGFTEAFFGQGTRLTVV.

The chain combines TRBV10-2 with TRBJ2-3; 8 positions match TRBD2. The V and J ends lost 6 bases and 2 bases, in that order; junction bases with no gene match: 4. The germline CDR1 and CDR2 sequences are WSHSY and SAAADI. The CDR3 is 14 residues long. This CDR3 reads CASRGSGVTDTQYF. CDR3 DNA: TGCGCCAGCAGGGGTAGCGGGGTCACAGATACGCAGTATTTT.